The source of this TCR beta chain is a study of shared clonotypes between healthy human individuals. Deep-level running was used for the assay. Some clones are missing from TCRdb's copy, which holds only in-frame ones; the method was immunoSEQ multiplex PCR. The sample includes approximately 92,000 clones, 68% of them seen just once. Looked up from germline, CDR1 is MDHEN and CDR2 is SYDVKM. The CDR3 is made up of 16 amino acids. The V and J ends lost 1 base and 1 base respectively, with 10 bases between them. The TCR was taken from a man in his thirties or forties in good health. V usage is TRBV28 and J usage is TRBJ1-4, with D maybe TRBD1 (5 bases). Specimen: memory CD8+ T cells sorted from blood. Subset of the sample: CD45RO+ cells pooled with CCR7-negative TemRA cells. CDR3 amino acids: CASSLSTGGTNEKLFF. In nucleotides, the CDR3 is TGTGCCAGCAGTTTATCTACGGGGGGAACTAATGAAAAACTGTTTTTT.